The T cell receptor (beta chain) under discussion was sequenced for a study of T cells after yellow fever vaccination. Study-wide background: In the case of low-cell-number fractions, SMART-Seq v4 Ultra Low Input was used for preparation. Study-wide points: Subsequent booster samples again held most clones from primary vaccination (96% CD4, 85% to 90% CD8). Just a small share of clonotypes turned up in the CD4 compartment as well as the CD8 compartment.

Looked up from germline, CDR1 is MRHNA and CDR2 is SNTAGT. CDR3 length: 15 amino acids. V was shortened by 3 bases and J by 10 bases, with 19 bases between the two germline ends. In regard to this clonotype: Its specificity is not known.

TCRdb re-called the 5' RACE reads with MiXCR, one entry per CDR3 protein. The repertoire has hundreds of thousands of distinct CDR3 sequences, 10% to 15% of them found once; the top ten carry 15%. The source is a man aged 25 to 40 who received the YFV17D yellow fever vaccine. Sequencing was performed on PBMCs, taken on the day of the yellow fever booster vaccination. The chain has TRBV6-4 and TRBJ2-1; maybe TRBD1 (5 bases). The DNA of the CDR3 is TGTGCCAGCAGTGAACCCCCTAAACAGGTCTCCGAGCAGTTCTTC. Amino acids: CASSEPPKQVSEQFF.